This TCR beta chain originates from a study of blood T cell repertoires in COVID-19. Study summary: Nucleic acid was either cDNA or gDNA, and it came from T cells, B-cell-depleted T cells, or PBMCs.

Followed longitudinally, the Seattle patients had been enrolled during active infection. Data came from immunoSEQ multiplex PCR; TCRdb stores just in-frame clones and leaves some out. The sample holds tens of thousands of clones; roughly 87% are singletons and the top ten take approximately 7.9%. The CDR3 runs to 19 residues. V trimming: 3 bases; J trimming: 4 bases; junction bases outside the gene matches: 10. CDR1 is MNHNS and CDR2 is SASEGT in the germline V gene. This receptor was identified in a man aged 60-69 years with COVID-19, enrolled during active disease. The chain is built from TRBV6-1 and TRBJ2-3; 16 nucleotides match TRBD2. The sequencing sample was made of peripheral blood. CDR3 DNA: TGTGCCAGCAGTGACAACCCGGGACTAGCGGGAGGGCCCGCAGATACGCAGTATTTT. Translation gives CASSDNPGLAGGPADTQYF.